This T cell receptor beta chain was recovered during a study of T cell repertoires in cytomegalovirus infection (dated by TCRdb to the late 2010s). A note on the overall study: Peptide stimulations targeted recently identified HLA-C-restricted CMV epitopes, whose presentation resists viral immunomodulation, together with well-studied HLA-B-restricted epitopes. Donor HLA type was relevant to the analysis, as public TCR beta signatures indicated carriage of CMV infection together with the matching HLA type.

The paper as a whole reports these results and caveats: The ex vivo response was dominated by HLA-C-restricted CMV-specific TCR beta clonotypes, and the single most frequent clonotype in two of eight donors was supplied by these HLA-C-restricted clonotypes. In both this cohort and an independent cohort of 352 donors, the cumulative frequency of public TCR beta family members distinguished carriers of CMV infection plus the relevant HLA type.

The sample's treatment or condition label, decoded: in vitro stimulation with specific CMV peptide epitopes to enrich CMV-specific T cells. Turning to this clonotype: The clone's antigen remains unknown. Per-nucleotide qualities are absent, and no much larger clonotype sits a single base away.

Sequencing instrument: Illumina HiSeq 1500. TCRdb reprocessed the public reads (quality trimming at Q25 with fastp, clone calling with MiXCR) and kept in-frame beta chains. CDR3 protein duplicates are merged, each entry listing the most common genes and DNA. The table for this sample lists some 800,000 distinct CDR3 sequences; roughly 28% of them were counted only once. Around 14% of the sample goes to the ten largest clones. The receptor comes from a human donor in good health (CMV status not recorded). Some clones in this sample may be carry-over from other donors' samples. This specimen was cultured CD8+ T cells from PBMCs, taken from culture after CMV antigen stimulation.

Here the CDR3 is given as CASSPRDAFF. The DNA sequence reads TGTGCCAGCAGCCCTCGGGACGCTTTCTTT. The V gene is TRBV9 and the J gene is TRBJ1-1, with TRBD1 as a weak D call on 5 bases. The CDR3 holds 10 amino acids from the cysteine to the phenylalanine. Only the CDR3 region is kept as DNA, spanning 30 bases read in frame from base 1. A distance of 9 bases separates the germline ends of V and J, which lose 4 bases and 11 bases respectively. Based on the germline V gene, the CDR1 and CDR2 sequences are SGDLS and YYNGEE.